A selection of T cell receptor beta chains follows, all from one sample in a study of radiotherapy plus CTLA-4 blockade in lung cancer. This table comes from immunoSEQ multiplex PCR, and its TCRdb copy is limited to in-frame clones, with some not included. The table lists 90,000 or so clones, around 87% of them singletons. Sequencing used peripheral blood, obtained from a patient treated with radiotherapy plus ipilimumab. The receptor set was obtained from a human donor with non-small cell lung cancer who had a partial response to radiotherapy plus ipilimumab. Both conserved end residues are part of each CDR3. Each record gives: D gene, CDR3 length, J gene, V gene, clone size, CDR3 protein, CDR3 DNA. The D gene is left open where the match is weak. The size entry is marked missing in some rows and otherwise reads once, few, many or a size class.

D gene: TRBD1; CDR3 length: 17; J gene: TRBJ1-2; V gene: TRBV27; clone size: .; CDR3 protein: CASSFLRQGSVSYGYTF; CDR3 DNA: TGTGCCAGCAGTTTCCTTAGACAGGGAAGTGTGTCCTATGGCTACACCTTC
D gene: TRBD1; CDR3 length: 16; J gene: TRBJ1-3; V gene: TRBV5-5; clone size: .; CDR3 protein: CASSLDRGFSGNTIYF; CDR3 DNA: TGTGCCAGCAGCCTAGACAGGGGGTTCTCTGGAAACACCATATATTTT
D gene: TRBD1; CDR3 length: 16; J gene: TRBJ2-3; V gene: TRBV5-1; clone size: .; CDR3 protein: CASSLAAGGSTDTQYF; CDR3 DNA: TGCGCCAGCAGCTTGGCCGCAGGGGGAAGCACAGATACGCAGTATTTT
D gene: .; CDR3 length: 16; J gene: TRBJ2-1; V gene: TRBV28; clone size: .; CDR3 protein: CASTPGGGGSYNEQFF; CDR3 DNA: TGTGCCAGCACCCCGGGGGGCGGGGGCTCCTACAATGAGCAGTTCTTC
D gene: .; CDR3 length: 14; J gene: TRBJ2-1; V gene: TRBV2; clone size: .; CDR3 protein: CASSDRGGAGEQFF; CDR3 DNA: TGTGCCAGCAGTGACCGTGGGGGAGCGGGTGAGCAGTTCTTC
D gene: TRBD2; CDR3 length: 15; J gene: TRBJ2-1; V gene: TRBV6-5; clone size: .; CDR3 protein: CASKSAGAENDEQFF; CDR3 DNA: TGTGCCAGCAAGAGCGCGGGAGCTGAGAATGACGAGCAGTTCTTC
D gene: TRBD1; CDR3 length: 15; J gene: TRBJ2-7; V gene: TRBV11-2; clone size: .; CDR3 protein: CASSLGDRGFFEQYF; CDR3 DNA: TGTGCCAGCAGCTTAGGGGACAGGGGGTTTTTCGAGCAGTACTTC
D gene: TRBD1; CDR3 length: 13; J gene: TRBJ1-1; V gene: TRBV6-1; clone size: .; CDR3 protein: CASRNRGLTEAFF; CDR3 DNA: TGTGCCAGCAGAAACAGGGGGCTTACTGAAGCTTTCTTT
D gene: TRBD1; CDR3 length: 15; J gene: TRBJ2-2; V gene: TRBV5-1; clone size: .; CDR3 protein: CASSQGQALTGELFF; CDR3 DNA: TGCGCCAGCAGCCAGGGACAGGCGCTAACCGGGGAGCTGTTTTTT
D gene: .; CDR3 length: 13; J gene: TRBJ2-3; V gene: TRBV7-2; clone size: .; CDR3 protein: CASSLGEAGGQYF; CDR3 DNA: TGTGCCAGCAGCTTAGGAGAAGCGGGTGGGCAGTATTTT
D gene: .; CDR3 length: 13; J gene: TRBJ1-2; V gene: TRBV30; clone size: .; CDR3 protein: CAWTLRGNYGYTF; CDR3 DNA: TGTGCCTGGACTCTTAGGGGTAACTATGGCTACACCTTC
D gene: .; CDR3 length: 12; J gene: TRBJ2-1; V gene: TRBV28; clone size: .; CDR3 protein: CASSGLFNEQFF; CDR3 DNA: TGTGCCAGCAGCGGACTCTTCAATGAGCAGTTCTTC
D gene: TRBD1; CDR3 length: 17; J gene: TRBJ1-1; V gene: TRBV18; clone size: .; CDR3 protein: CASSHRTGGQVNTEAFF; CDR3 DNA: TGTGCCAGCTCACACCGGACAGGGGGCCAAGTGAACACTGAAGCTTTCTTT
D gene: .; CDR3 length: 14; J gene: TRBJ2-7; V gene: TRBV28; clone size: .; CDR3 protein: CASSLPGRTYEQYF; CDR3 DNA: TGTGCCAGCAGTTTGCCTGGGAGGACCTACGAGCAGTACTTC
D gene: .; CDR3 length: 15; J gene: TRBJ2-5; V gene: TRBV6-1; clone size: .; CDR3 protein: CASSQIGTGVETQYF; CDR3 DNA: TGTGCCAGCAGCCAAATAGGGACTGGGGTGGAGACCCAGTACTTC
D gene: TRBD2; CDR3 length: 19; J gene: TRBJ2-3; V gene: TRBV28; clone size: .; CDR3 protein: CASSSFTGTSGSVPDTQYF; CDR3 DNA: TGTGCCAGCAGTTCTTTCACCGGGACTAGCGGGAGCGTCCCAGATACGCAGTATTTT
D gene: .; CDR3 length: 16; J gene: TRBJ2-2; V gene: TRBV4-3; clone size: .; CDR3 protein: CASSQDFTANTGELFF; CDR3 DNA: TGCGCCAGCAGCCAAGATTTTACAGCGAACACCGGGGAGCTGTTTTTT
D gene: .; CDR3 length: 14; J gene: TRBJ2-2; V gene: TRBV30; clone size: .; CDR3 protein: CAWSTQGGAGELFF; CDR3 DNA: TGTGCCTGGAGTACACAAGGGGGGGCCGGGGAGCTGTTTTTT
D gene: TRBD2; CDR3 length: 16; J gene: TRBJ2-3; V gene: TRBV14; clone size: .; CDR3 protein: CASSLRLARRGDTQYF; CDR3 DNA: TGTGCCAGCAGCCTCAGACTAGCGAGAAGGGGGGATACGCAGTATTTT
D gene: .; CDR3 length: 12; J gene: TRBJ2-2; V gene: TRBV19; clone size: .; CDR3 protein: CASSLRTGELFF; CDR3 DNA: TGTGCCAGTAGTCTTCGCACCGGGGAGCTGTTTTTT
D gene: .; CDR3 length: 14; J gene: TRBJ2-2; V gene: TRBV7-8; clone size: .; CDR3 protein: CASSQQGNTGELFF; CDR3 DNA: TGTGCCAGCAGTCAACAGGGGAACACCGGGGAGCTGTTTTTT
D gene: .; CDR3 length: 14; J gene: TRBJ2-7; V gene: TRBV7-9; clone size: .; CDR3 protein: CASSIRSRSYEQYF; CDR3 DNA: TGTGCCAGCAGCATAAGGAGCCGCTCCTACGAGCAGTACTTC
D gene: TRBD2; CDR3 length: 19; J gene: TRBJ2-1; V gene: TRBV30; clone size: .; CDR3 protein: CAWSFRTSGTESSYNEQFF; CDR3 DNA: TGTGCCTGGAGTTTCAGGACTAGCGGGACCGAGAGCTCCTACAATGAGCAGTTCTTC
D gene: TRBD1; CDR3 length: 13; J gene: TRBJ2-3; V gene: TRBV14; clone size: .; CDR3 protein: CASSQSTGQTQYF; CDR3 DNA: TGTGCCAGCAGCCAGTCGACGGGACAGACGCAGTATTTT
D gene: .; CDR3 length: 16; J gene: TRBJ1-4; V gene: TRBV4-3; clone size: .; CDR3 protein: CASSQAGGGVWEKLFF; CDR3 DNA: TGCGCCAGCAGCCAAGCTGGGGGAGGGGTGTGGGAAAAACTGTTTTTT
D gene: TRBD2; CDR3 length: 19; J gene: TRBJ2-1; V gene: TRBV7-3; clone size: .; CDR3 protein: CASSLKGLAGPASYNEQFF; CDR3 DNA: TGTGCCAGCAGCTTAAAGGGACTAGCGGGGCCCGCCTCCTACAATGAGCAGTTCTTC
D gene: .; CDR3 length: 15; J gene: TRBJ2-2; V gene: TRBV5-1; clone size: .; CDR3 protein: CASSLGAPGTGELFF; CDR3 DNA: TGCGCCAGCAGCCTAGGGGCCCCGGGCACCGGGGAGCTGTTTTTT
D gene: .; CDR3 length: 15; J gene: TRBJ1-3; V gene: TRBV5-1; clone size: .; CDR3 protein: CASSLTGTSGNTIYF; CDR3 DNA: TGCGCCAGCAGCTTAACAGGGACCTCTGGAAACACCATATATTTT
D gene: .; CDR3 length: 14; J gene: TRBJ2-2; V gene: TRBV5-4; clone size: .; CDR3 protein: CASSLGASSGELFF; CDR3 DNA: TGTGCCAGCAGCTTGGGGGCCTCCAGCGGGGAGCTGTTTTTT
D gene: .; CDR3 length: 13; J gene: TRBJ2-1; V gene: TRBV30; clone size: .; CDR3 protein: CALTGFSYNEQFF; CDR3 DNA: TGTGCCTTGACAGGTTTTTCCTACAATGAGCAGTTCTTC
D gene: .; CDR3 length: 12; J gene: TRBJ1-1; V gene: TRBV11-1; clone size: .; CDR3 protein: CASSFQRTEAFF; CDR3 DNA: TGTGCCAGCAGCTTCCAGCGGACTGAAGCTTTCTTT
D gene: .; CDR3 length: 14; J gene: TRBJ2-1; V gene: TRBV6-5; clone size: .; CDR3 protein: CASSYWGGHNEQFF; CDR3 DNA: TGTGCCAGCAGTTATTGGGGGGGGCACAATGAGCAGTTCTTC
D gene: .; CDR3 length: 13; J gene: TRBJ1-1; V gene: TRBV7-3; clone size: .; CDR3 protein: CASSLTRDTEAFF; CDR3 DNA: TGTGCCAGCAGCTTAACCCGGGACACTGAAGCTTTCTTT
D gene: .; CDR3 length: 14; J gene: TRBJ1-2; V gene: TRBV11-2; clone size: once; CDR3 protein: CASTATRAPYGYTF; CDR3 DNA: TGTGCCAGCACCGCAACCAGGGCACCCTATGGCTACACCTTC
D gene: TRBD2; CDR3 length: 17; J gene: TRBJ2-5; V gene: TRBV14; clone size: once; CDR3 protein: CASSQEPAGRRGGTQYF; CDR3 DNA: TGTGCCAGCAGCCAAGAACCCGCCGGACGGCGCGGGGGGACCCAGTACTTC
D gene: .; CDR3 length: 16; J gene: TRBJ2-3; V gene: TRBV5-1; clone size: .; CDR3 protein: CASSLDATPGTDTQYF; CDR3 DNA: TGCGCCAGCAGCTTGGACGCTACACCGGGGACAGATACGCAGTATTTT
D gene: TRBD2; CDR3 length: 15; J gene: TRBJ2-3; V gene: TRBV7-2; clone size: .; CDR3 protein: CASSSPLAEGDTQYF; CDR3 DNA: TGTGCCAGCAGCTCCCCCCTAGCGGAGGGAGATACGCAGTATTTT
D gene: TRBD1; CDR3 length: 13; J gene: TRBJ1-2; V gene: TRBV6-5; clone size: .; CDR3 protein: CASRVTGAYGYTF; CDR3 DNA: TGTGCCAGCAGGGTCACAGGGGCCTACGGCTACACCTTC
D gene: .; CDR3 length: 20; J gene: TRBJ1-5; V gene: TRBV6-1; clone size: .; CDR3 protein: CASSEAREIGGYGSNQPQHF; CDR3 DNA: TGTGCCAGCAGTGAAGCGCGGGAGATTGGGGGCTACGGAAGCAATCAGCCCCAGCATTTT
D gene: .; CDR3 length: 14; J gene: TRBJ1-2; V gene: TRBV15; clone size: .; CDR3 protein: CATSRGGTGSGYTF; CDR3 DNA: TGTGCCACCAGCAGAGGAGGAACAGGGTCTGGCTACACCTTC
D gene: .; CDR3 length: 13; J gene: TRBJ1-2; V gene: TRBV2; clone size: .; CDR3 protein: CARLQGPNYGYTF; CDR3 DNA: TGTGCCAGACTACAGGGTCCTAACTATGGCTACACCTTC
D gene: .; CDR3 length: 15; J gene: TRBJ2-1; V gene: TRBV19; clone size: .; CDR3 protein: CASSRGARSYNEQFF; CDR3 DNA: TGTGCCAGTAGTCGGGGGGCGAGATCCTACAATGAGCAGTTCTTC
D gene: .; CDR3 length: 12; J gene: TRBJ1-3; V gene: TRBV30; clone size: .; CDR3 protein: CAWSRDGNTIYF; CDR3 DNA: TGTGCCTGGAGTCGGGATGGAAACACCATATATTTT
D gene: TRBD1; CDR3 length: 20; J gene: TRBJ2-7; V gene: TRBV7-6; clone size: .; CDR3 protein: CASSRNPIYPGQGPSYEQYF; CDR3 DNA: TGTGCCAGCAGCCGAAACCCGATTTATCCGGGACAGGGGCCCTCCTACGAGCAGTACTTC
D gene: TRBD1; CDR3 length: 16; J gene: TRBJ1-4; V gene: TRBV5-4; clone size: .; CDR3 protein: CASSPQQGATNEKLFF; CDR3 DNA: TGTGCCAGCAGCCCGCAACAGGGGGCAACTAATGAAAAACTGTTTTTT
D gene: .; CDR3 length: 13; J gene: TRBJ1-1; V gene: TRBV13; clone size: .; CDR3 protein: CASSPTVNTEAFF; CDR3 DNA: TGTGCCAGCAGCCCGACAGTGAACACTGAAGCTTTCTTT
D gene: .; CDR3 length: 16; J gene: TRBJ1-2; V gene: TRBV27; clone size: .; CDR3 protein: CASSLSVPQRTYGYTF; CDR3 DNA: TGTGCCAGCAGTTTATCGGTCCCACAGAGAACTTATGGCTACACCTTC
D gene: TRBD1; CDR3 length: 13; J gene: TRBJ2-7; V gene: TRBV7-8; clone size: .; CDR3 protein: CASSLQGAYEQYF; CDR3 DNA: TGTGCCAGCAGCTTACAGGGGGCTTACGAGCAGTACTTC
D gene: .; CDR3 length: 14; J gene: TRBJ2-3; V gene: TRBV19; clone size: .; CDR3 protein: CASRLAVGTDTQYF; CDR3 DNA: TGTGCCAGTAGGCTAGCTGTCGGCACAGATACGCAGTATTTT
D gene: .; CDR3 length: 14; J gene: TRBJ1-3; V gene: TRBV11-2; clone size: .; CDR3 protein: CASSLTVPGNTIYF; CDR3 DNA: TGTGCCAGCAGCTTGACAGTCCCAGGAAACACCATATATTTT
D gene: TRBD2; CDR3 length: 15; J gene: TRBJ2-7; V gene: TRBV4-1; clone size: .; CDR3 protein: CASSQERGLAGGQYF; CDR3 DNA: TGCGCCAGCAGCCAAGAACGGGGACTAGCGGGAGGGCAGTACTTC
D gene: .; CDR3 length: 13; J gene: TRBJ2-3; V gene: TRBV7-3; clone size: few; CDR3 protein: CASSFGTADTQYF; CDR3 DNA: TGTGCCAGCAGCTTTGGGACTGCAGATACGCAGTATTTT
D gene: .; CDR3 length: 13; J gene: TRBJ1-1; V gene: TRBV30; clone size: .; CDR3 protein: CAWSASIYTEAFF; CDR3 DNA: TGTGCCTGGAGTGCATCAATTTACACTGAAGCTTTCTTT